The entry below gives a single T cell receptor beta chain sequence along with its context. The source of the sample is a study of technical replicates of blood from a handful of donors. The CDR3 runs 16 residues. Germline V lookup: CDR1 SNHLY, CDR2 FYNNEI. The J segment lost 3 bases and the V segment lost 1 base, leaving 5 bases of the junction unmatched. Using immunoSEQ multiplex PCR, the repertoire was profiled, and TCRdb retains in-frame clones only, with some absent. Altogether roughly 12,000 clones are present, roughly 80% being singletons, with the ten largest covering 14% to 15%. Sequencing was done on a sample of PBMCs. V and J are TRBV2 and TRBJ2-1; 8 bases line up with TRBD1. This TCR was sampled from a human donor in good health. The chain's CDR3 is CASSEGFGTGYNEQFF. CDR3 coding DNA: TGTGCCAGCAGTGAAGGGTTCGGGACAGGCTACAATGAGCAGTTCTTC.